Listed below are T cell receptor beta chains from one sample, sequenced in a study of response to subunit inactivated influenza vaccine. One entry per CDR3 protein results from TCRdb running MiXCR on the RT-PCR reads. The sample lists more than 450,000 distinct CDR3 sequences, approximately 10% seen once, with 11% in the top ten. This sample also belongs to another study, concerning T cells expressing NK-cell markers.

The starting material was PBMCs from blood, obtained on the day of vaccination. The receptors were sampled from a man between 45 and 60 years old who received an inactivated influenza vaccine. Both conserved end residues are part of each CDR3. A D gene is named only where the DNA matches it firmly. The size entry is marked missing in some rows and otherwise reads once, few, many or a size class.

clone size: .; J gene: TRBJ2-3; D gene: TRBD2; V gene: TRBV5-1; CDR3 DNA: TGCGCCAGCAGTTCCGGGGGGTGGACAGATACGCAGTATTTT; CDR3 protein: CASSSGGWTDTQYF
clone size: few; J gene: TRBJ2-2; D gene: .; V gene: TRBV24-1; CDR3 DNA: TGTGCCACCAGTGACCCCGGGGGCGGGACACCGGACGGGGAGCTGTTTTTT; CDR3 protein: CATSDPGGGTPDGELFF
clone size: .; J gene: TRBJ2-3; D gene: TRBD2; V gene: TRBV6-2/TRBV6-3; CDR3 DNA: TGTGCCAGCAGTAACCAGCGGGGGCCGACAGATACGCAGTATTTT; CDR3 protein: CASSNQRGPTDTQYF
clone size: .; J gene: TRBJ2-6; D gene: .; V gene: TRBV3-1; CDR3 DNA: TGTGCCAGCAGCCAAGTGGGACACGGACCGTATGGGGCCAACGTCCTGACTTTC; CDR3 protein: CASSQVGHGPYGANVLTF
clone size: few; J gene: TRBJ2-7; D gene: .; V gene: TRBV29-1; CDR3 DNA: TGCAGCGCCATAAGGGAGTCGGCGTCCTACGAGCAGTACTTC; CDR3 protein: CSAIRESASYEQYF
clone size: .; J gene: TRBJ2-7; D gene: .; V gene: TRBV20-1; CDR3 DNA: TGCAGTGCTAGAAGGGACCACACCTACGAGCAGTACTTC; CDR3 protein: CSARRDHTYEQYF
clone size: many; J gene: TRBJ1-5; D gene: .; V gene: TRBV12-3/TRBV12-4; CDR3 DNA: TGTGCCAGCAGGACGTCGGGGCTGATGAATCAGCCCCAGCATTTT; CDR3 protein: CASRTSGLMNQPQHF
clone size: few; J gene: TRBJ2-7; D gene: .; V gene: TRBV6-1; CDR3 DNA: TGTGCCAGCAGTGCACCGGGAACCTACGAGCAGTACTTC; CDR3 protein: CASSAPGTYEQYF
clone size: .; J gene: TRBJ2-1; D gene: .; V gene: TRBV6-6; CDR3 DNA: TGTGCCAGCAGTTACTCGAGCGGGACAGAGTTCTTC; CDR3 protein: CASSYSSGTEFF
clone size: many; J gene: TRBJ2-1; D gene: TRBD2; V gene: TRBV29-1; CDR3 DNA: TGCAGCGCTCTGACTAGCGGGGGGGCAGGTGAGCAGTTCTTC; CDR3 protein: CSALTSGGAGEQFF
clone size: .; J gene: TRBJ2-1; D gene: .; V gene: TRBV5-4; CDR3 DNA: TGTGCCAGCAGCGAGGGAGGCTATACCTACAATGAGCAGTTCTTC; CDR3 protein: CASSEGGYTYNEQFF
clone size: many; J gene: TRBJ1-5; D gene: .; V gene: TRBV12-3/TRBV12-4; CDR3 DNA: TGTGCCAGCAGTTATGAGGCCCTATCCCACAATCAGCCCCAGCATTTT; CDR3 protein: CASSYEALSHNQPQHF
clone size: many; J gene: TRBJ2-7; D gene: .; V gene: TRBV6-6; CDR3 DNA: TGTGCCAGCAGTTACTCAGGCGCCTACGAGCAGTACTTC; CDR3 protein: CASSYSGAYEQYF